The T cell receptor beta chain described here comes from a study of T-cell reconstitution after alpha-beta-depleted transplantation in children. The study's findings and limits: In patients about two months after transplant, alpha-beta T cells reportedly arose from several hundred expanded graft clones. Surviving recipient T cells and thymic progenitors underlay high day-60 TCRbeta diversity in some patients.

Molecular barcoding with unique molecular identifiers was used for the TCRbeta library. TCRdb re-analysed the PCR reads in MiXCR, keeping a single row per CDR3 protein. The repertoire holds a few hundred thousand distinct CDR3 sequences, about an eighth seen once, with approximately 2.1% in the top ten. The CDR3 has 12 amino acids. V lost 7 bases and J lost 7; bases outside the gene matches: 7. Germline V gives CDR1 SQVTM, CDR2 ANQGSEA. This clonotype was seen at least ten times. Antigen: not known. The sample in question was PBMCs, mostly from graft donor cells, obtained 360 days after TCRalphabeta/CD19-depleted stem cell transplant. The J gene is TRBJ2-1, the V gene TRBV29-1; 7 bases are shared with TRBD1. The TCR originated in a male patient under 18 who had a stem cell transplant for acute myeloid leukemia, so the T cells may come from the graft donor. CDR3 region: CSGETGINEQFF. The CDR3 nucleotides are TGCAGCGGGGAGACAGGGATTAATGAGCAGTTCTTC.